The next 24 T cell receptor beta chains were all read from a single sample in a study of blood T cell repertoires in COVID-19. Sequencing was performed with immunoSEQ multiplex PCR; in TCRdb, only in-frame clones are kept and a portion is missing. The table records about 290,000 clones, 89% of them present only once. Sequences were obtained from peripheral blood. The origin of the receptors is a woman in her twenties or thirties with COVID-19, enrolled during active disease.

The V call is TRBV6-4, the J call TRBJ1-2; D is unclear. The V gene's germline CDR1 is MRHNA and CDR2 SNTAGT. Trimming shortened V by 10 bases and J by 3 bases, and 9 bases separated the two germline ends. This CDR3 is 11 amino acids long. The CDR3 DNA follows: TGTGCCACGAGAACTTACTATGGCTACACCTTC. The encoded protein is CATRTYYGYTF.

Concerning this clone itself: Distinct nucleotide sequences in the sample also encode this CDR3. The genes are TRBV19 and TRBJ1-5; the match to TRBD1 covers 7 bases. V gave up 3 bases and J gave up 4 bases; unmatched junction bases: 3. Germline CDR1 and CDR2: LNHDA and SQIVND (reference sequence). This CDR3 has 14 amino acids. The CDR3 loop reads CASSIRDRNQPQHF. Here the CDR3 DNA reads TGTGCCAGTAGTATTCGGGACAGAAATCAGCCCCAGCATTTT.

This chain links TRBV5-4 with TRBJ1-1; TRBD1 might be the D (6 bases). Germline-derived CDR1 and CDR2 are SGHNT and YYREEE (reference sequence). With 4 bases removed from V and 1 base from J, the gap between germline ends came to 17 bases. CDR3 size: 16 residues. The CDR3 DNA follows: TGTGCCAGCAGCCCTCCCCGGGGGGCCGCGAACACTGAAGCTTTCTTT. It specifies CASSPPRGAANTEAFF.

The V gene is TRBV19, the J gene TRBJ2-7; D is perhaps TRBD2 (5 bases). Germline V gives CDR1 LNHDA, CDR2 SQIVND (reference sequence). V was shortened by 4 bases and J by 3 bases, with 16 bases between the two germline ends. The CDR3 covers 15 residues. In nucleotides, the CDR3 is TGTGCCAGTAGTAACCCTTGGGCGGGTGGCTACGAGCAGTACTTC. Protein product: CASSNPWAGGYEQYF.

The V gene is TRBV11-2, the J gene TRBJ1-4; possibly TRBD1 for D (6 bases). The V end was cut by 4 bases, the J end by 10 bases, with 22 bases between. Germline values: CDR1 SGHAT, CDR2 FQNNGV. This CDR3 contains 16 residues. The CDR3: CASSSTPTGSRGKLFF. The CDR3 coding sequence is TGTGCCAGCAGCTCAACCCCCACAGGGAGCAGAGGAAAACTGTTTTTT. The full variable domain, in which reference TRBV11-2 and TRBJ1-4 provide the parts outside the CDR3, is EAGVAQSPRYKIIEKRQSVAFWCNPISGHATLYWYQQILGQGPKLLIQFQNNGVVDDSQLPKDRFSAERLKGVDSTLKIQPAKLEDSAVYLCASSSTPTGSRGKLFFGSGTQLSVL.

Notes on this clone: The same CDR3 is also encoded by other DNA sequences in this sample. The chain carries TRBV5-1 and TRBJ2-7, with D possibly matching TRBD1 (5 bases). The germline gives CDR1 SGHRS, CDR2 YFSETQ. The CDR3 runs to 12 residues. The V and J ends lost 1 base and 3 bases respectively, with 5 bases between them. CDR3 DNA: TGCGCCAGCAGCTTGACAGGCTACGAGCAGTACTTC. As protein: CASSLTGYEQYF.

The CDR3 DNA sequence: TGTGCCAGCAGCGCCCCCGGGACATTCTTCTATGGCTACACCTTC. It encodes CASSAPGTFFYGYTF. V gene TRBV6-5 combines with J gene TRBJ1-2; tentatively, D is TRBD1 (6 bases). Germline values: CDR1 MNHEY, CDR2 SVGAGI. The CDR3 totals 15 residues. V lost 6 bases and J 4 bases, leaving 18 bases between the germline ends.

V usage is TRBV6-6 and J usage is TRBJ2-7, with a tentative D call TRBD2 (7 bases). The V end was cut by 9 bases, the J end by 3 bases, with 18 bases between. The germline V gene encodes CDR1 MNHNY and CDR2 SVGAGI (reference sequence). This CDR3 comprises 14 residues. CDR3 DNA: TGTGCCAGTTGCGGGGGCCCGGGAAGCTACGAGCAGTACTTC. This codes for CASCGGPGSYEQYF.

This chain links TRBV4-1 with TRBJ2-2, with 8 bases matching TRBD2. The germline V gene encodes CDR1 MGHRA and CDR2 YSYEKL. Trimming cost V 2 bases and J 6 bases; bases outside gene matches: 2. CDR3 length equals 14 residues. This CDR3 reads CASSQRGGAGELFF. For the CDR3, the DNA is TGCGCCAGCAGCCAACGGGGGGGCGCCGGGGAGCTGTTTTTT.

V and J are TRBV18 and TRBJ1-1; 7 bases map to TRBD1. The germline CDR1 and CDR2 sequences are KGHSH and LQKENI. The CDR3 has 16 residues. The trim removed 3 bases at V and 5 bases at J, leaving 12 bases unmatched. CDR3 region: CASSPRGRTGVTEAFF. The CDR3 DNA follows: TGTGCCAGCTCACCGCGTGGGCGAACAGGGGTTACTGAAGCTTTCTTT.

The chain is built from TRBV5-1 and TRBJ1-6; D gene unclear. The germline gives CDR1 SGHRS, CDR2 YFSETQ. The CDR3 length is 15 residues. Between the trimmed V and J ends, which lost 6 bases and 7 bases, there was a span of 17 bases. For the CDR3, the DNA is TGCGCCAGCACCGATAGCGGGAATATGAATTCACCCCTCCACTTT. Translating gives CASTDSGNMNSPLHF.

V usage is TRBV15 and J usage is TRBJ2-1, with a tentative D call TRBD1 (6 bases). The germline V gene encodes CDR1 LNHNV and CDR2 YYDKDF (reference sequence). Deletions cut 5 bases from V and 8 bases from J, with 16 bases between. The CDR3 runs 14 residues. The CDR3 spells CATSPKGVGDEQFF. Here the CDR3 DNA reads TGTGCCACCAGCCCCAAGGGGGTGGGGGATGAGCAGTTCTTC.

This rearrangement joins TRBV7-9 to TRBJ2-7; TRBD1 matches 7 bases. The CDR3 length is 18 residues. The V segment lost 4 bases and the J segment 2 bases; nucleotides outside the gene matches: 17. Germline CDR1 and CDR2: SEHNR and FQNEAQ (reference sequence). CDR3 region: CASSSTGTAHITPYEQYF. The CDR3 region has the DNA TGTGCCAGCAGCTCGACCGGGACAGCGCATATTACTCCCTACGAGCAGTACTTC.

The CDR3 nucleotides read TGTGCCAGCAGCTTACAGGGGATCTATGGCTACACCTTC. Its protein is CASSLQGIYGYTF. V and J are TRBV7-2 and TRBJ1-2; D perhaps matches TRBD1 (6 bases). Looked up from germline, CDR1 is SGHTA and CDR2 is FQGNSA. The CDR3 spans 13 residues. V gave up 2 bases and J gave up 4 bases, with 8 bases separating them. The complete variable domain, with remaining parts taken from reference TRBV7-2 and TRBJ1-2, reads GAGVSQSPSNKVTEKGKDVELRCDPISGHTALYWYRQSLGQGLEFLIYFQGNSAPDKSGLPSDRFSAERTGGSVSTLTIQRTQQEDSAVYLCASSLQGIYGYTFGSGTRLTVV.

The J gene is TRBJ2-3, the V gene TRBV19; D gene uncertain. The ends were cut back, 5 bases at V and 0 bases at J, with 9 bases in the middle. Germline V lookup: CDR1 LNHDA, CDR2 SQIVND (reference sequence). The CDR3 totals 14 residues. The CDR3 sequence is CASSPQFSTDTQYF. CDR3 DNA sequence: TGTGCCAGTAGTCCACAGTTTAGCACAGATACGCAGTATTTT.

This clone showed up just a few times. The chain carries TRBV6-2 or TRBV6-3 and TRBJ1-6; D unclear. CDR1 is MNHEY and CDR2 is SVGEGT in the germline V gene. CDR3 length: 17 amino acids. V lost 6 bases and J lost 5, with 20 bases in between. The CDR3 nucleotides read TGTGCCAGCAGCCCTCGTCCTAGGACGGGAAATAATTCACCCCTCCACTTT. Translated, it gives CASSPRPRTGNNSPLHF.

This clone was detected a few times. This sequence joins TRBV5-1 and TRBJ1-1; no definite D call. This CDR3 comprises 13 residues. Trimming shortened V by 0 bases and J by 4 bases, and 7 bases separated the two germline ends. Germline assignment: CDR1 SGHRS and CDR2 YFSETQ. The CDR3 coding sequence is TGCGCCAGCAGCTTGGCGGGGTCCACTGAAGCTTTCTTT. This codes for CASSLAGSTEAFF.

This chain joins TRBV21-1 and TRBJ1-6; TRBD1 reflects the table's D call only, with no check against the DNA. TRBV21-1 is flagged as a pseudogene. The CDR3 sequence is 15 residues long. The CDR3 region is CASSKRSTGAGPLHF. The CDR3 nucleotides are TGTGCCAGCAGCAAACGCTCGACAGGGGCAGGCCCCCTCCACTTT.

The V and J genes are TRBV10-1 and TRBJ1-1; 8 positions agree with TRBD1. Trimming at V came to 6 bases and at J to 4 bases, leaving 13 bases not matched to a gene. Germline V CDR1 and CDR2: WNHNN, SYGVQD (reference sequence). This CDR3 spans 16 amino acids. This chain's CDR3 is CASSDAPGQVRTEAFF. The CDR3 DNA reads as TGCGCCAGCAGCGATGCCCCGGGACAGGTTCGCACTGAAGCTTTCTTT.

V gene TRBV10-1 combines with J gene TRBJ2-1; the D gene is possibly TRBD2 (5 bases). The ends were cut back, 4 bases at V and 7 bases at J, with 11 bases in the middle. This CDR3 has 13 residues. Germline assignment: CDR1 WNHNN and CDR2 SYGVQD (reference sequence). CDR3 residues: CASSGAVGNEQFF. The CDR3 region has the DNA TGCGCCAGCAGTGGAGCGGTCGGGAATGAGCAGTTCTTC.

The gene calls are TRBV19 and TRBJ1-2, with 12 positions matching TRBD1. V shed 1 base, J shed 4 bases, and the junction held 7 bases outside the gene matches. The germline gives CDR1 LNHDA, CDR2 SQIVND (reference sequence). The CDR3 is 17 residues long. CDR3 DNA: TGTGCCAGTAGTATAGGAGGCGGGACAGGGGGCGTCTATGGCTACACCTTC. Its protein is CASSIGGGTGGVYGYTF.

This rearrangement joins TRBV19 to TRBJ1-5; 8 nucleotides align to TRBD1. The germline gives CDR1 LNHDA, CDR2 SQIVND (reference sequence). Unmatched junction bases numbered 6, after V lost 4 bases and J lost 4 bases. CDR3 length: 15 amino acids. The CDR3 sequence: CASSRDYRGNQPQHF. The CDR3 DNA reads TGTGCCAGTAGTAGAGATTACAGGGGGAATCAGCCCCAGCATTTT.

J is TRBJ1-3 and V is TRBV4-2, with TRBD1 as a possible D gene (5 bases). This CDR3 has 15 residues. Trimming took off 1 base at V and 4 bases at J, with 11 bases between the two ends. Germline V CDR1 and CDR2: LGHNA, YNFKEQ. CDR3 coding DNA: TGTGCCAGCAGCCAAGCCCCAGGGTCAGGAAACACCATATATTTT. Translation gives CASSQAPGSGNTIYF.

The chain has TRBV3-1 (or the pseudogene TRBV3-2) and TRBJ1-2; D is undetermined. The length of the CDR3 is 14 residues. Germline CDR1 LGHDT, CDR2 YNNKEL (reference sequence). V was shortened by 0 bases and J by 3 bases, with 8 bases between the two germline ends. CDR3 coding DNA: TGTGCCAGCAGCCAAGATGCTCCGGACTATGGCTACACCTTC. As protein: CASSQDAPDYGYTF.